This T cell receptor (beta chain) was identified in a study of vaccination and CD4 T cells after COVID-19. The sample holds a few counts of this clonotype. Its antigen is still unknown. The ends lost 5 bases at V and 7 bases at J; junction bases unmatched: 1. Looked up from germline, CDR1 is DFQATT and CDR2 is SNEGSKA (reference sequence). The CDR3 runs to 13 residues. Treatment specified: approximately 9-day PBMC culture with coronavirus spike peptide pools or control peptides (ViraFEST assay). An unexposed donor provided the CD4+ T cells, which were collected before the COVID-19 pandemic (2011-2018). CD4+ T cells that had been cultured provided DNA sequenced with the Oncomine TCR Beta short-read assay. TCRdb re-called the PCR reads with MiXCR, one entry per CDR3 protein. The sample records 6,500 to 9,000 distinct CDR3 sequences, 40% to 50% being singletons.

Source material: CD4+ T cells from blood, cultured in vitro. The receptor comes from a human donor in good health. The chain recombines TRBV20-1 with TRBJ1-6, with TRBD1 matching 11 bases. CDR3 loop: CSAGDRGNSPLHF. Here the CDR3 DNA reads TGCAGTGCTGGGGACAGGGGGAATTCACCCCTCCACTTT.